This T cell receptor beta chain was retrieved from a study of high-grade serous ovarian cancer treatment subgroups. On the study more broadly: Samples averaged approximately 15,000 reads and some 7,500 unique TCR beta rearrangements.

The tumor samples were collected prior to definitive surgery or chemotherapy. Germline CDR1 and CDR2: SQVTM and ANQGSEA. Deletions cut 1 base from V and 0 bases from J, with 11 bases between. The CDR3 has 15 amino acids. Here immunoSEQ multiplex PCR was the method, and the copy in TCRdb shows in-frame clones only, minus some. Of around 30,000 clones in the sample, roughly four fifths were seen once. On this clone itself: Antigen specificity is unknown.

Points from the study as a whole: Different patients shared almost no repertoire; same-patient tumors shared about 0.095 to 0.85.

This chain uses TRBV29-1 with TRBJ2-3; D gene ambiguous. Material for sequencing was tumor tissue. The receptor's source is a human donor with high-grade serous ovarian cancer. This CDR3 is CSVEARITSTDTQYF. The DNA for the CDR3 is TGCAGCGTTGAAGCTCGGATAACTAGCACAGATACGCAGTATTTT.